The present entry profiles one TCR beta chain with its context. Its specificity is unknown. Unstimulated regulatory T cells (CD4+CD25+CD127-), CD4+CD25- non-regulatory cells, CD4 and CD8 cells were FACS-sorted from thawed PBMCs. Only in-frame clones appear in the TCRdb table, and some are missing; sequencing was by immunoSEQ multiplex PCR. The table has approximately 90,000 clones, over 85% seen once. The CDR3 length is 11 residues. Trimming removed 8 bases from V and 5 bases from J, with 10 bases in between. Germline CDR1 reads SEHNR; CDR2 reads FQNEAQ (reference sequence). This sample is drawn from a study of Tregs in tolerant kidney transplant recipients. Overall study findings and caveats: No direct test of biological reproducibility was done here. The small number of patients limits these findings pending further validation. Tregs expanded with activated donor B cells seemed most donor-specific.

This sequence was found in a human donor in good health. The specimen sequenced was CD8+ T cells from blood. The chain recombines TRBV7-9 with TRBJ2-7; D gene uncertain. The CDR3 here is CASSPPNEQYF. Here the CDR3 DNA reads TGTGCCAGCTCCCCACCAAACGAGCAGTACTTC.